These 17 T cell receptor beta chains originate from one sample sequenced in a study of T cell responses to AZD1222 COVID-19 vaccine. TCRdb's table, derived via immunoSEQ multiplex PCR, lists solely in-frame clones and lacks some. The table includes 90,000 to 150,000 clones, 75% to 95% detected once. The sequencing used peripheral blood, collected 28 days after the second dose of the MenACWY control vaccine. The receptors shown here come from an adult who received the MenACWY meningococcal vaccine as a control.

This chain joins TRBV10-3 and TRBJ1-1; D might be TRBD1 (5 bases). V was clipped by 7 bases and J by 1 base, with 16 bases between them. This CDR3 has 15 amino acids. Germline values: CDR1 ENHRY, CDR2 SYGVKD. The CDR3 DNA sequence: TGTGCCATCAACAATCGCGGGGGTGGGAACACTGAAGCTTTCTTT. Amino acid sequence: CAINNRGGGNTEAFF.

V is TRBV5-6 and J is TRBJ1-4; D uncertain. V was trimmed by 1 base and J by 7 bases, leaving 14 bases between them. Germline lookup yields CDR1 SGHDT and CDR2 YYEEEE. The CDR3 has 15 amino acids. This chain's CDR3 is CASSLFNPLGEKLFF. CDR3 DNA: TGTGCCAGCAGCTTGTTCAACCCCTTGGGTGAAAAACTGTTTTTT.

The chain combines TRBV10-2 with TRBJ2-2, with 12 bases identical to TRBD1. Germline lookup yields CDR1 WSHSY and CDR2 SAAADI. V shed 6 bases and J 4 bases; nucleotides not matched to a gene: 6. The CDR3 has 16 amino acids. CDR3 sequence: CASRGDRGLSTGELFF. CDR3 bases: TGCGCCAGCAGGGGGGACAGGGGGCTATCCACCGGGGAGCTGTTTTTT.

The V call is TRBV10-3, the J call TRBJ2-3; tentatively, D is TRBD2 (6 bases). The length of the CDR3 is 13 residues. The germline CDR1 and CDR2 sequences are ENHRY and SYGVKD. V was cut by 4 bases and J by 2 bases, with 7 bases left in between. CDR3 amino acids: CAISGTTTDTQYF. For the CDR3, the DNA is TGTGCCATCAGTGGGACTACCACAGATACGCAGTATTTT.

The table lists this clone with a few counts. The chain joins TRBV6-5 to TRBJ1-4, with D possibly TRBD1 on 5 matching bases. V was shortened by 6 bases and J by 8 bases, with 19 bases between the two germline ends. Per germline, CDR1 MNHEY and CDR2 SVGAGI. The CDR3 sequence is 15 residues long. DNA for the CDR3: TGTGCCAGCAGCCGACTCGCGGGGGTAGGGGAAAAACTGTTTTTT. It is translated as CASSRLAGVGEKLFF.

This clone was recorded once. The chain carries TRBV6-1 and TRBJ2-3; no clear D gene. The germline V gene has CDR1 MNHNS and CDR2 SASEGT. V dropped 3 bases and J dropped 5 bases, with 15 bases sitting between them. This CDR3 is built from 15 residues. This CDR3 is CASSDRAPFEDTQYF. DNA of the CDR3: TGTGCCAGCAGTGACCGGGCCCCATTTGAAGATACGCAGTATTTT.

V is TRBV30 and J is TRBJ1-4, with D possibly TRBD1 on 5 matching bases. V lost 1 base, J lost 3 bases, and 21 bases lay in between. CDR1 GTSNPN and CDR2 SVGIG come from the germline V gene (reference sequence). This CDR3 has 18 amino acids. For the CDR3, the DNA is TGTGCCTGGAGTGGGGGGATATCGGACCCAAGGGCTAATGAAAAACTGTTTTTT. It yields the protein CAWSGGISDPRANEKLFF.

J is TRBJ1-5 and V is TRBV10-2; the D is unclear. Germline V gene sequence: CDR1 WSHSY, CDR2 SAAADI. This CDR3 contains 14 residues. The germline V and J ends were trimmed by 4 bases and 0 bases, with 7 bases remaining between them. The CDR3 DNA is TGCGCCAGCAGTGGGAGCTATAGCAATCAGCCCCAGCATTTT. Its translation is CASSGSYSNQPQHF.

The V and J genes are TRBV28 and TRBJ2-2; the D gene is possibly TRBD2 (5 bases). Trimming stripped 7 bases from V and 4 bases from J, with 16 bases between. In germline, CDR1 is MDHEN, CDR2 SYDVKM. The CDR3 consists of 15 residues. For the CDR3, the DNA is TGTGCCAGCACCACCTCCCGAGGGCGCACCGGGGAGCTGTTTTTT. This translates into CASTTSRGRTGELFF.

The genes are TRBV7-9 and TRBJ2-1; 10 bases are shared with TRBD2. This CDR3 region has 14 residues. V lost 2 bases and J lost 8; bases outside the gene matches: 3. CDR1 and CDR2 (germline): SEHNR, FQNEAQ (reference sequence). DNA of the CDR3: TGTGCCAGCAGCTTAACTAGCGGGATGGATGAGCAGTTCTTC. Translation: CASSLTSGMDEQFF.

The CDR3 here is CASSYGGQGGDTQYF. DNA for the CDR3: TGTGCCAGCAGTTACGGAGGACAGGGGGGTGATACGCAGTATTTT. The chain combines TRBV6-5 with TRBJ2-3; 10 bases line up with TRBD1. In germline, CDR1 is MNHEY, CDR2 SVGAGI. V lost 2 bases, J lost 6 bases, and 5 bases stayed unmatched. CDR3 length equals 15 residues.

The chain has TRBV18 and TRBJ2-6, with 7 bases identical to TRBD1. The V segment lost 6 bases and the J segment 0 bases; nucleotides outside the gene matches: 8. The CDR3 runs to 17 residues. The V gene's germline CDR1 is KGHSH and CDR2 LQKENI. The CDR3 is CASSHDRVYSGANVLTF. CDR3 nucleotide sequence: TGTGCCAGCTCTCACGACAGGGTTTACTCTGGGGCCAACGTCCTGACTTTC.

The rearrangement links TRBV5-1 to TRBJ1-2; no clear D gene. V shed 0 bases and J shed 4 bases, with 7 bases lying between them. CDR3 length: 13 residues. CDR1 is SGHRS, CDR2 YFSETQ, per germline. The CDR3 is CASSLEGPYGYTF. The CDR3 DNA is TGCGCCAGCAGCTTGGAGGGTCCCTATGGCTACACCTTC. Complete variable domain (other parts from reference TRBV5-1 and TRBJ1-2): KAGVTQTPRYLIKTRGQQVTLSCSPISGHRSVSWYQQTPGQGLQFLFEYFSETQRNKGNFPGRFSGRQFSNSRSEMNVSTLELGDSALYLCASSLEGPYGYTFGSGTRLTVV.

The rearrangement joins TRBV7-2 to TRBJ1-3; no definite D call. V was clipped by 5 bases and J by 2 bases, with 13 bases between them. The CDR3 totals 15 residues. The V gene's germline CDR1 is SGHTA and CDR2 FQGNSA. The CDR3 DNA sequence: TGTGCCAGCAGCACTACGGTGGGCACTGGAAACACCATATATTTT. Translated: CASSTTVGTGNTIYF.

The chain carries TRBV19 and TRBJ2-7; 10 positions agree with TRBD2. Germline CDR1 is LNHDA and CDR2 is SQIVND (reference sequence). V lost 5 bases and J lost 3; bases outside the gene matches: 10. The CDR3 is made up of 16 amino acids. In nucleotides, the CDR3 is TGTGCCAGTAGTCAAGCGGGAGGGCCGAAATACTACGAGCAGTACTTC. This codes for CASSQAGGPKYYEQYF. Together with reference TRBV19 and TRBJ2-7, the CDR3 gives the full variable domain: DGGITQSPKYLFRKEGQNVTLSCEQNLNHDAMYWYRQDPGQGLRLIYYSQIVNDFQKGDIAEGYSVSREKKESFPLTVTSAQKNPTAFYLCASSQAGGPKYYEQYFGPGTRLTVT.

The CDR3 loop reads CASSLAGYTEAFF. The CDR3 nucleotides read TGTGCCAGCAGTTTGGCTGGCTACACTGAAGCTTTCTTT. The V and J genes are TRBV27 and TRBJ1-1; unclear D gene. The V and J ends lost 3 bases and 3 bases respectively, with 8 bases between them. CDR1 and CDR2 (germline): MNHEY, SMNVEV (reference sequence). There are 13 residues in the CDR3.

This sequence joins TRBV12-3 or TRBV12-4 and TRBJ1-2, with D perhaps TRBD1 (6 bases). Trimming took 1 base from V and 8 from J, leaving 11 bases between them. The CDR3 length is 13 residues. Written as DNA, the CDR3 is TGTGCCAGCAGTTTAGAGACAGGTCGCGGCTACACCTTC. Translating it yields CASSLETGRGYTF.